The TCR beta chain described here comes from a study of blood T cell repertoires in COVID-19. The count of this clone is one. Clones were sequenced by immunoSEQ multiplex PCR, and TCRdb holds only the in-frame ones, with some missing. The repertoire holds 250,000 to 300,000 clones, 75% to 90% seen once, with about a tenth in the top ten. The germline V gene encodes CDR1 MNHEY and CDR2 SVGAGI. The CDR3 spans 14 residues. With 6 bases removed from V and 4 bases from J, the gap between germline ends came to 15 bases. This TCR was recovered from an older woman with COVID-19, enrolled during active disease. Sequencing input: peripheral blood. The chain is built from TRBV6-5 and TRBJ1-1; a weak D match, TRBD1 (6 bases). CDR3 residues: CASREDSGITEAFF. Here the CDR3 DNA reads TGTGCCAGCAGGGAGGACAGCGGAATCACTGAAGCTTTCTTT.